This T cell receptor beta chain stems from a study of blood T cell repertoires in COVID-19. Repertoires were generated with immunoSEQ multiplex PCR, while TCRdb's copy carries only in-frame clones and drops some. The sample records under 150,000 clones, just over 90% being singletons. The germline CDR1 and CDR2 sequences are ENHRY and SYGVKD. The CDR3 runs 15 residues. Trimming removed 3 bases from V and 0 bases from J, with 12 bases in between. Sample: peripheral blood. The chain is built from TRBV10-3 and TRBJ2-7; possibly TRBD2 for D (6 bases). The TCR comes from a human donor with active COVID-19. The donor label of this sample is uncertain. CDR3 nucleotide sequence: TGTGCCATCAGTGATTCAGGAGGGAGCTCCTACGAGCAGTACTTC. Residues: CAISDSGGSSYEQYF.